Presented here are 30 T cell receptor beta chains from one specimen sequenced in a study of blood T cells in healthy people across ages. The use of a sample-barcoded 5' primer and a J-beta primer mix characterized a second PCR of about 7 to 12 cycles. TCRdb itself ran the 5' RACE reads through MiXCR, one entry per CDR3 protein. Found here are roughly 570,000 distinct CDR3 sequences, roughly 28% of them singletons; the top ten hold less than 20%. Sequenced sample: blood. Receptors originate from an older woman in good health.

This clonotype was seen a handful of times. V gene TRBV9 combines with J gene TRBJ1-6, with 9 bases that match TRBD1. CDR3 size: 15 residues. With V trimmed by 1 base and J by 5 bases, 1 base remained unmatched. From germline, CDR1 is SGDLS and CDR2 YYNGEE. The CDR3 DNA reads as TGTGCCAGCAGCGTAAGGACAGGGGATAATTCACCCCTCCACTTT. It specifies CASSVRTGDNSPLHF. The complete variable domain, with remaining parts taken from reference TRBV9 and TRBJ1-6, reads DSGVTQTPKHLITATGQRVTLRCSPRSGDLSVYWYQQSLDQGLQFLIQYYNGEERAKGNILERFSAQQFPDLHSELNLSSLELGDSALYFCASSVRTGDNSPLHFGNGTRLTVT.

This clonotype was counted between two and nine times. The CDR3 spells CASSFGGTGGYNEQFF. The CDR3 DNA follows: TGTGCCAGCAGCTTCGGGGGGACAGGGGGGTACAATGAGCAGTTCTTC. The chain employs TRBV7-2 and TRBJ2-5; the match to TRBD1 covers 11 bases. The J call is uncertain, as TRBJ2-1 better fits the DNA end. The CDR3 is 16 residues long. Germline lookup yields CDR1 SGHTA and CDR2 FQGNSA.

The rearrangement links TRBV5-4 to TRBJ2-7, with 12 bases that match TRBD2. In germline, CDR1 is SGHNT, CDR2 YYREEE (reference sequence). This CDR3 spans 15 amino acids. The trim removed 0 bases at V and 7 bases at J, leaving 5 bases unmatched. The CDR3 region has the DNA TGTGCCAGCAGCTTGGCGACTAGCGGGGGCGGGGAGCAGTACTTC. Its translation is CASSLATSGGGEQYF.

As to this clonotype: A much bigger clone sits one base away, suggesting this may be a read error. The CDR3 protein is CSAPTGGMSGTEAFF. The CDR3 coding sequence is TGCAGTGCCCCCACAGGGGGCATGAGTGGCACTGAAGCTTTCTTT. The chain is built from TRBV20-1 and TRBJ1-1, with 9 nucleotides matching TRBD1. With V trimmed by 6 bases and J by 4 bases, 12 bases remained unmatched. CDR1 is DFQATT, CDR2 SNEGSKA, per germline (reference sequence). The CDR3 extends over 15 amino acids.

The chain recombines TRBV6-5 with TRBJ1-4; D gene uncertain. CDR3 length: 14 residues. The V end was cut by 5 bases, the J end by 4 bases, with 11 bases between. Per the germline V gene, CDR1 is MNHEY and CDR2 is SVGAGI. The CDR3 here is CASSRSLDNEKLFF. The CDR3 coding sequence is TGTGCCAGCAGTCGATCGTTGGATAATGAAAAACTGTTTTTT.

The chain recombines TRBV6-5 with TRBJ2-5; no clear D gene. TRBJ2-7 matches the DNA end more closely, so the J call is doubtful. Germline V gene data show CDR1 as MNHEY and CDR2 as SVGAGI. The CDR3 is 11 residues long. CDR3 loop: CASSEQYEQYF. CDR3 bases: TGTGCCAGCAGCGAACAGTACGAGCAGTACTTC.

A note on this clonotype: One base away lies a much larger clone, so this may be a sequencing read error. CDR3 region: CASSYSGDELAFF. The CDR3 DNA sequence: TGTGCCAGCAGTTACTCGGGCGATGAACTGGCTTTCTTT. This rearrangement joins TRBV6-2 or TRBV6-3 to TRBJ1-1; D is unresolved. The V gene's germline CDR1 is MNHEY and CDR2 SVGEGT. CDR3 length equals 13 residues. V was clipped by 0 bases and J by 11 bases, with 13 bases between them.

The chain has TRBV5-1 and TRBJ2-3; no definite D call. The CDR3 consists of 17 residues. Looked up from germline, CDR1 is SGHRS and CDR2 is YFSETQ. Trimming shortened V by 0 bases and J by 2 bases, and 16 bases separated the two germline ends. CDR3 region: CASSLARMTLATDTQYF. In nucleotides, the CDR3 is TGCGCCAGCAGCTTGGCAAGGATGACACTCGCCACAGATACGCAGTATTTT.

This clonotype has more than one count but fewer than ten. The junction does not match germline at one end; this may be a read error. The chain employs TRBV2 and TRBJ2-5; 9 nucleotides line up with TRBD2. The CDR3 totals 15 residues. Germline V gene lookup returns CDR1 SNHLY and CDR2 FYNNEI. The CDR3 sequence: CASSGLAGPQETQYF. In nucleotides, the CDR3 is TGCGCCAGCAGTGGTCTAGCGGGGCCTCAAGAGACCCAGTACTTC.

The sample holds a few counts of this clonotype. V usage is TRBV12-3 or TRBV12-4 and J usage is TRBJ2-5, with D possibly being TRBD1 (6 bases). The CDR3 consists of 13 residues. Between the trimmed V and J ends, which lost 3 bases and 5 bases, there was a span of 10 bases. CDR3 loop: CASSFNRAETQYF. The CDR3 DNA reads as TGTGCCAGCAGTTTTAACAGGGCGGAGACCCAGTACTTC.

This clonotype was observed a handful of times. This chain uses TRBV6-2 or TRBV6-3 with TRBJ2-3; the D gene is possibly TRBD1 (5 bases). The CDR3 has 16 residues. Per the germline V gene, CDR1 is MNHEY and CDR2 is SVGEGT. The V end lost 2 bases, the J end lost 1 base, and 13 bases lay between the germline ends. DNA for the CDR3: TGTGCCAGCAGTTACCCTCAACAGGTTCGCACAGATACGCAGTATTTT. Its protein product is CASSYPQQVRTDTQYF.

The genes are TRBV19 and TRBJ2-2, with unresolved D. V lost 8 bases and J lost 1, with 17 bases in between. This CDR3 has 16 residues. The germline CDR1 and CDR2 sequences are LNHDA and SQIVND (reference sequence). CDR3 region: CASANPMRGNTGELFF. The CDR3 DNA reads TGTGCCAGTGCCAATCCTATGCGCGGGAACACCGGGGAGCTGTTTTTT.

This chain links TRBV6-5 with TRBJ2-5; the match to TRBD2 covers 11 bases. The CDR3 spans 14 residues. Germline assignment: CDR1 MNHEY and CDR2 SVGAGI. Trimming took 5 bases from V and 6 from J; bases not matched to a gene: 5. CDR3 sequence (DNA): TGTGCCAGCAGTCGACTAGCGGGGATAAAGACCCAGTACTTC. Translation: CASSRLAGIKTQYF.

V and J are TRBV4-1 and TRBJ1-5, with D possibly TRBD1 on 5 matching bases. V lost 1 base to trimming and J lost 1 base, with 14 bases between them. The germline V gene has CDR1 MGHRA and CDR2 YSYEKL. The CDR3 has 17 amino acids. CDR3 DNA: TGCGCCAGCAGCCAAGGGTGGGGGGAGCCCAGCAATCAGCCCCAGCATTTT. This gives the protein CASSQGWGEPSNQPQHF.

This clonotype has a handful of counts. The chain employs TRBV6-6 and TRBJ1-6; TRBD1 is a possible D gene (5 bases). There are 15 residues in the CDR3. Germline CDR1 reads MNHNY; CDR2 reads SVGAGI (reference sequence). Trimming took 0 bases from V and 9 from J, leaving 12 bases between them. Here the CDR3 reads CASSYSSAGISPLHF. The CDR3 coding sequence is TGTGCCAGCAGTTACTCGAGCGCAGGGATTTCACCCCTCCACTTT.

Concerning this clonotype: The junction departs from the called germline gene at one end, perhaps through a read error. The V gene is TRBV5-1, the J gene TRBJ2-1; no clear D gene. CDR1 and CDR2 from the germline V gene are SGHRS and YFSETQ. CDR3 length equals 17 residues. CDR3 region: CASSSGPSVSSCNEQFF. DNA for the CDR3: TGCGCCAGCAGCTCCGGACCCTCTGTTAGCTCCTGCAATGAGCAGTTCTTC.

This clonotype appeared many times. The V and J genes are TRBV3-1 and TRBJ2-1, with 16 nucleotides matching TRBD2. CDR1 is LGHDT, CDR2 YNNKEL, per germline (reference sequence). V lost 2 bases and J lost 8; bases outside the gene matches: 15. This CDR3 is built from 20 residues. The DNA for the CDR3 is TGTGCCAGCAGCCAAAAAGTAGGTATCGAGGGACTAGCGGGAGGGGATGAGCAGTTCTTC. Amino acid sequence: CASSQKVGIEGLAGGDEQFF.

The count of this clonotype is one. The DNA for the CDR3 is TGTGCCAGCTCTCCCCAGGGCCAAGCGGACGCCGAGCAGTACTTC. It translates to CASSPQGQADAEQYF. This chain joins TRBV18 and TRBJ2-7; D possibly uses TRBD1 or TRBD2 (5 bases each). The CDR3 runs to 15 residues. Between the trimmed V and J ends, which lost 6 bases and 6 bases, there was a span of 21 bases. The germline V gene encodes CDR1 KGHSH and CDR2 LQKENI.

This clonotype was found once. The chain carries TRBV6-1 and TRBJ2-3, with D perhaps matching TRBD1 (6 bases). V lost 5 bases and J lost 3, with 15 bases in between. Per the germline V gene, CDR1 is MNHNS and CDR2 is SASEGT. The CDR3 consists of 15 residues. This chain's CDR3 is CASSLVGAKTDTQYF. The CDR3, as DNA: TGTGCCAGCAGTCTCGTGGGGGCTAAAACAGATACGCAGTATTTT.

The V and J genes are TRBV11-2 and TRBJ2-5; 8 bases line up with TRBD2. The V gene end was trimmed by 5 bases and the J gene end by 4 bases; junction bases not matched to a gene: 12. The V gene's germline CDR1 is SGHAT and CDR2 FQNNGV. CDR3 size: 16 residues. The CDR3 protein is CASSPRGAGVTETQYF. The CDR3 region has the DNA TGTGCCAGCAGCCCTCGGGGAGCGGGGGTTACAGAGACCCAGTACTTC.

This clonotype was counted between two and nine times. This chain uses TRBV5-1 with TRBJ2-5; D is uncertain. The CDR3 has 15 residues. In germline, CDR1 is SGHRS, CDR2 YFSETQ. The V and J ends lost 4 bases and 4 bases respectively, with 17 bases between them. CDR3 region: CASSQTLAGPETQYF. In DNA, the CDR3 is TGCGCCAGCAGCCAAACCTTAGCTGGGCCAGAGACCCAGTACTTC.

The chain links TRBV21-1 to TRBJ2-3; the table's D call TRBD2 went unverified against the DNA. TRBV21-1 is marked as a pseudogene. CDR3 size: 16 residues. The chain's CDR3 is CASSKSRLARSCTQYF. The CDR3 region has the DNA TGTGCCAGCAGCAAATCTCGACTAGCTCGGTCTTGTACGCAGTATTTT.

This clonotype was detected only a few times. The rearrangement uses TRBV20-1 and TRBJ2-3, with 9 bases lining up with TRBD2. CDR3 length: 16 amino acids. Unmatched junction bases numbered 12, after V lost 6 bases and J lost 2 bases. Germline loops: CDR1 DFQATT, CDR2 SNEGSKA (reference sequence). CDR3 region: CSASRSSGGYTDTQYF. For the CDR3, the DNA is TGCAGTGCGAGCAGGAGTAGCGGGGGATACACAGATACGCAGTATTTT.

The CDR3 DNA reads TGCGCCAGCAGCAAAGCGGGGGGTGAGACCCAGTACTTC. Residues: CASSKAGGETQYF. The V and J genes are TRBV5-1 and TRBJ2-5; TRBD2 matches at 9 bases. CDR3 size: 13 residues. V gave up 4 bases and J gave up 5 bases; unmatched junction bases: 3. The germline V gene encodes CDR1 SGHRS and CDR2 YFSETQ.

This clonotype was counted a few times. This may arise from a read error, as a much more abundant clone is one base away. This CDR3 is missing its conserved last phenylalanine or tryptophan, likely due to a read error. The gene calls are TRBV12-3 or TRBV12-4 and TRBJ2-5; no clear D gene. This CDR3 comprises 14 residues. The germline V and J ends were trimmed by 5 bases and 0 bases, with 10 bases remaining between them. The CDR3 spells CASSPGRNQETQYL. CDR3 sequence (DNA): TGTGCCAGCAGTCCCGGACGGAACCAAGAGACCCAGTACCTC.

This clonotype was found a few times. This chain uses TRBV20-1 with TRBJ2-7, with 8 bases lining up with TRBD2. CDR1 is DFQATT and CDR2 is SNEGSKA in the germline V gene (reference sequence). Trimming cost V 3 bases and J 6 bases; bases outside gene matches: 7. The CDR3 consists of 13 residues. The CDR3 sequence: CSASGGANTEQYF. The CDR3 DNA is TGCAGTGCTAGCGGGGGGGCCAATACCGAGCAGTACTTC.

This clonotype showed up just a few times. The rearrangement links TRBV15 to TRBJ2-3; possible D gene TRBD1, 6 bases. Germline V lookup: CDR1 LNHNV, CDR2 YYDKDF (reference sequence). The CDR3 consists of 14 residues. CDR3 in amino acids: CASQGTSITDTQYF. The CDR3 DNA reads as TGTGCGTCTCAGGGGACATCTATCACAGATACGCAGTATTTT. Based on the CDR3 plus reference TRBV15 and TRBJ2-3, the full variable domain is DAMVIQNPRYQVTQFGKPVTLSCSQTLNHNVMYWYQQKSSQAPKLLFHYYDKDFNNEADTPDNFQSRRPNTSFCFLDIRSPGLGDTAMYLCASQGTSITDTQYFGPGTRLTVL.

V and J are TRBV20-1 and TRBJ2-3; TRBD1 aligns across 8 bases. The CDR3 sequence is 14 residues long. Germline CDR1 reads DFQATT; CDR2 reads SNEGSKA (reference sequence). The CDR3 here is CRALDRAKTDTQYF. The CDR3 nucleotides are TGCAGGGCACTGGACAGGGCAAAGACAGATACGCAGTATTTT.

The V gene is TRBV2, the J gene TRBJ2-5; unclear D gene. The J call may be faulty, since TRBJ2-7 better matches the DNA end. The V gene's germline CDR1 is SNHLY and CDR2 FYNNEI. The CDR3 extends over 12 amino acids. DNA of the CDR3: TGTGCCAGCACCCCTGAACGGAACGAGCAGTACTTC. It encodes CASTPERNEQYF.

The gene calls are TRBV12-3 or TRBV12-4 and TRBJ2-1; the match to TRBD1 covers 7 bases. The junction had 21 bases not matched to a gene; V was cut back by 4 bases and J by 6 bases. The CDR3 totals 19 residues. Written as DNA, the CDR3 is TGTGCCAGCAGTTCCTTACCCTTTGCCACAGGGGAATCTTTCAATGAGCAGTTCTTC. Protein: CASSSLPFATGESFNEQFF.